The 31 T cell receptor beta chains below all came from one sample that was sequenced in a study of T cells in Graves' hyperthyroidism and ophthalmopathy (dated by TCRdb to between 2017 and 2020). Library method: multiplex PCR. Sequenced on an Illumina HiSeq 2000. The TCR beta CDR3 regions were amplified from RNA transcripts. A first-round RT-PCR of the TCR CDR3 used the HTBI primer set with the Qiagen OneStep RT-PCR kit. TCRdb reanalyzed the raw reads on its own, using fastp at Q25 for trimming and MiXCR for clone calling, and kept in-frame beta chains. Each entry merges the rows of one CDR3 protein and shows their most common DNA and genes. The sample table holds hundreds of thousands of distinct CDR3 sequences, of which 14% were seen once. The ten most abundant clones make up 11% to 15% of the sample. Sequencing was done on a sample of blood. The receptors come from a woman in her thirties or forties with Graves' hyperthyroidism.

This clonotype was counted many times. The CDR3 coding sequence is TGTGCCAGCAGCTTTAGTGGATTGGCTTCCTACGAGCAGTACTTC. This encodes CASSFSGLASYEQYF. V and J are TRBV7-2 and TRBJ2-7; D is unclear. Germline V CDR1 and CDR2: SGHTA, FQGNSA. The CDR3 is made up of 15 amino acids. V was trimmed by 3 bases and J by 1 base, leaving 13 bases between them.

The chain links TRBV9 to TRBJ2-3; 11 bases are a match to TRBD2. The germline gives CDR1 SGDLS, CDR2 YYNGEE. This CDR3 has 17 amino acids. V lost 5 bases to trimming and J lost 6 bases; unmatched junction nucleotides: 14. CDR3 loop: CASSPTLIAGGPDTQYF. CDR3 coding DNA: TGTGCCAGCAGTCCTACCCTAATAGCGGGAGGGCCGGATACGCAGTATTTT. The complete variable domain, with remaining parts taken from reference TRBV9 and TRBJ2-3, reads DSGVTQTPKHLITATGQRVTLRCSPRSGDLSVYWYQQSLDQGLQFLIQYYNGEERAKGNILERFSAQQFPDLHSELNLSSLELGDSALYFCASSPTLIAGGPDTQYFGPGTRLTVL.

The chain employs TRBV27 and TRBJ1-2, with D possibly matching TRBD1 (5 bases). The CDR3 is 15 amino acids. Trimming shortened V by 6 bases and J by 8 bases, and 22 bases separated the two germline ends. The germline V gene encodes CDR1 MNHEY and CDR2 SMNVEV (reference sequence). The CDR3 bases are TGTGCCAGCAGAGAACCGGGACGGCCGTTGGAGGGCTACACCTTC. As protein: CASREPGRPLEGYTF.

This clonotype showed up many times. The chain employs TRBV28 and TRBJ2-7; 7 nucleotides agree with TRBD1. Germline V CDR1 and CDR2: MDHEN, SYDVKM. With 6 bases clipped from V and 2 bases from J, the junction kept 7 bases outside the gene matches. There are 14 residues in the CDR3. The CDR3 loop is CASRSTGPTYEQYF. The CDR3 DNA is TGTGCCAGCAGATCGACAGGGCCCACCTACGAGCAGTACTTC.

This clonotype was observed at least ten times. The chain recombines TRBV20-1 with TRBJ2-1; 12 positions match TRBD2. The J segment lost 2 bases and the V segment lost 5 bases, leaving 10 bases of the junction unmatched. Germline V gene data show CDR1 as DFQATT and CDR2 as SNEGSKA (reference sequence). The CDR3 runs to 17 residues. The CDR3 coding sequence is TGCAGTGCTCGAAGACCGGGACTAGCGGGCACCTACAATGAGCAGTTCTTC. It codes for CSARRPGLAGTYNEQFF.

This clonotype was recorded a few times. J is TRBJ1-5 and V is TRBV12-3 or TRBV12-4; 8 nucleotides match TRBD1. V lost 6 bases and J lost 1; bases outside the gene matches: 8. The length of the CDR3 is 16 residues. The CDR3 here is CASSGQGLLSNQPQHF. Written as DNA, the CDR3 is TGTGCCAGCAGCGGACAGGGACTTTTAAGCAATCAGCCCCAGCATTTT.

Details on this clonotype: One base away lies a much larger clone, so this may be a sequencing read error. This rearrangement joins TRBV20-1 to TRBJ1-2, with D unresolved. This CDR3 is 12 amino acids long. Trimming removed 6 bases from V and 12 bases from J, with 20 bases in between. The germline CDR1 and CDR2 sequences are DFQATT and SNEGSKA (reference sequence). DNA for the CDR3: TGCAGTGCCCCCCGGGCCTCTAACGGCCACACCTTC. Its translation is CSAPRASNGHTF.

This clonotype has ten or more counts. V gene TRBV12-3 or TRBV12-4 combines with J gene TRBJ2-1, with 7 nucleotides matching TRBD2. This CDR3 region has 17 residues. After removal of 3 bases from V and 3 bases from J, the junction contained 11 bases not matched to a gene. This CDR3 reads CASSFLPSGGIYNEQFF. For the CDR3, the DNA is TGTGCCAGCAGTTTCCTACCTAGCGGAGGGATCTACAATGAGCAGTTCTTC.

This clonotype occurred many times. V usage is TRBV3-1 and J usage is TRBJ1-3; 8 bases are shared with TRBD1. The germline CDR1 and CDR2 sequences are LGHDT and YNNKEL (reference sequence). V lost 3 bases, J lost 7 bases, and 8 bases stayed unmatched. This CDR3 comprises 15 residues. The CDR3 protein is CASSHLQGDGNTIYF. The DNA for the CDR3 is TGTGCCAGCAGCCACCTACAGGGGGATGGGAACACCATATATTTT.

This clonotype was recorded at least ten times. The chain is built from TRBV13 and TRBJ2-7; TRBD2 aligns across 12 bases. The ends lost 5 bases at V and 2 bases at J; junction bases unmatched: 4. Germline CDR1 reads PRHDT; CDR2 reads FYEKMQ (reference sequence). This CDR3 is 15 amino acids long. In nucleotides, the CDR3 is TGTGCCAGCAGCAAACGGACTAGCGGGACCTACGAGCAGTACTTC. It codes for CASSKRTSGTYEQYF.

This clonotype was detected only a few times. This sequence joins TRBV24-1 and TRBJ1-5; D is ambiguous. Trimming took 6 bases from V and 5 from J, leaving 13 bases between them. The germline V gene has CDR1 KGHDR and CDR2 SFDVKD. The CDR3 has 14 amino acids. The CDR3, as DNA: TGTGCCACCAGTTCCGGGTCCCTCGATCAGCCCCAGCATTTT. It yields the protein CATSSGSLDQPQHF.

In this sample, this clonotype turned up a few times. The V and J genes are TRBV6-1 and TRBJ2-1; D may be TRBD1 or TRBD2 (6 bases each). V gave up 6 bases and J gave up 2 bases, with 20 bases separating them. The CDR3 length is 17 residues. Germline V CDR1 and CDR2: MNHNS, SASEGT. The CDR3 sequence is CASRALEGDLAYNEQFF. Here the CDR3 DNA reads TGTGCCAGCAGGGCATTAGAGGGGGACTTGGCCTACAATGAGCAGTTCTTC.

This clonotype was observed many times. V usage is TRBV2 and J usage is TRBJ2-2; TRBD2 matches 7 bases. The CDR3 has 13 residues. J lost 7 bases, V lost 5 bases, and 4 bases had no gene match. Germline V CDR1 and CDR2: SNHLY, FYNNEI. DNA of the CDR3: TGTGCCAGCAGTCCGAGCGGGGACGGGGAGCTGTTTTTT. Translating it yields CASSPSGDGELFF.

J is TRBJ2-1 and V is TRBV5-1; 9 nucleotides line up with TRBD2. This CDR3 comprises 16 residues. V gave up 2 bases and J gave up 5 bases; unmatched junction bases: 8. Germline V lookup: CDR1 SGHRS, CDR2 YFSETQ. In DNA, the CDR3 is TGCGCCAGCAGCTTCTTTAGCGGGAGAGGGGACAATGAGCAGTTCTTC. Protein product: CASSFFSGRGDNEQFF.

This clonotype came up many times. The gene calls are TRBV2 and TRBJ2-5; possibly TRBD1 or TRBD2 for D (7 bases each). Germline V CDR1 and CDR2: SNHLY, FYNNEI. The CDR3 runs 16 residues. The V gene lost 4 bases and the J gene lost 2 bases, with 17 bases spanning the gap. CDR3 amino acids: CASSVRGRGLQETQYF. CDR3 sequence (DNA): TGTGCCAGCAGTGTGAGGGGGCGGGGACTACAAGAGACCCAGTACTTC.

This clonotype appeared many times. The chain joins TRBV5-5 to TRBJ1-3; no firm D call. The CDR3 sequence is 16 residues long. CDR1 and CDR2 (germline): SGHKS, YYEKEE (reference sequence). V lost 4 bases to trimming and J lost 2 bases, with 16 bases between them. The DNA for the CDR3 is TGTGCCAGCAGCCCGACGGCCTGGACCCCTGGAAACACCATATATTTT. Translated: CASSPTAWTPGNTIYF.

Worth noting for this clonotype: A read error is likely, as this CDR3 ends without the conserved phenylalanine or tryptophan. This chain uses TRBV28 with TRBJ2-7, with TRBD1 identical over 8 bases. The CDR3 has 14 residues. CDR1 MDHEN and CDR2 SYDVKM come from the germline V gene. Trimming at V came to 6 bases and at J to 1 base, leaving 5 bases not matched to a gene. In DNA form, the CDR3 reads TGTGCCAGCAGATCCCGGGACAGGTCCTACGAGCAGTACCTC. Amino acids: CASRSRDRSYEQYL.

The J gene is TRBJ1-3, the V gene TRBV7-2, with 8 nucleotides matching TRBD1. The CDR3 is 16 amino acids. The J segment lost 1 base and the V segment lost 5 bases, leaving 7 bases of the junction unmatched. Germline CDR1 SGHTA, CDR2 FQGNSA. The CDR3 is CASSPTGGWSGNTIYF. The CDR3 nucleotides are TGTGCCAGCAGCCCCACAGGGGGATGGTCTGGAAACACCATATATTTT.

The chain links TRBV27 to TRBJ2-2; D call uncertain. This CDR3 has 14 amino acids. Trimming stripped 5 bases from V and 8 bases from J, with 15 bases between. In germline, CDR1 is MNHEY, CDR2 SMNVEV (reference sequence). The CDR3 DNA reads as TGTGCCAGCAGTCCGTGGACCCTGACGGGGGAGCTGTTTTTT. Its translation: CASSPWTLTGELFF.

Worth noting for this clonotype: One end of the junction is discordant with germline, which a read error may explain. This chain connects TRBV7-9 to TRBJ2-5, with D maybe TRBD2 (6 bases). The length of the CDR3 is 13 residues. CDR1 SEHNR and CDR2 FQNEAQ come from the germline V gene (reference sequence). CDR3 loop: CASSLAGGLLGDF. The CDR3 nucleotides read TGTGCCAGCAGCTTAGCGGGAGGACTTCTTGGCGACTTC.

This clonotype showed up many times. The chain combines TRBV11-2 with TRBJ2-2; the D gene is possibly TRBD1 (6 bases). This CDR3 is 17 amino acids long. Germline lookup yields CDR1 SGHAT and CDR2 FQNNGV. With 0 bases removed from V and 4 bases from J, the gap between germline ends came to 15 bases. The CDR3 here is CASSLDRTDRGTGELFF. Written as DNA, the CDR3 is TGTGCCAGCAGCTTAGACCGGACAGATCGGGGCACCGGGGAGCTGTTTTTT.

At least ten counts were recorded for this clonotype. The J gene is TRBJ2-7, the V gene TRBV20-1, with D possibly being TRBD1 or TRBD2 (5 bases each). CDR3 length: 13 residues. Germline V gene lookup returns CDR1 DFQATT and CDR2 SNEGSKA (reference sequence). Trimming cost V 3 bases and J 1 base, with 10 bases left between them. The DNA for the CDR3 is TGCAGTGCTAGGATAGGGACGTCCTACGAGCAGTACTTC. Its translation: CSARIGTSYEQYF.

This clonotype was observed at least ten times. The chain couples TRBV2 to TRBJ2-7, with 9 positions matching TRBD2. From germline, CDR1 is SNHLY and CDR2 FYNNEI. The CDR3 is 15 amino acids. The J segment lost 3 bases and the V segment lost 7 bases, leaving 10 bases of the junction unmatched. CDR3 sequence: CASIKGLAGLYEQYF. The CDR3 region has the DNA TGTGCCAGCATTAAGGGTCTAGCGGGACTCTACGAGCAGTACTTC.

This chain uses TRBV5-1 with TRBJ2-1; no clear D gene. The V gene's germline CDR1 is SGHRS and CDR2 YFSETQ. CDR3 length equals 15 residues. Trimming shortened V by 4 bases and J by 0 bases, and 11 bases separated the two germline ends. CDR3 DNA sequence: TGCGCCAGCAGCCTACAGTCCAGCTCCTACAATGAGCAGTTCTTC. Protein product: CASSLQSSSYNEQFF.

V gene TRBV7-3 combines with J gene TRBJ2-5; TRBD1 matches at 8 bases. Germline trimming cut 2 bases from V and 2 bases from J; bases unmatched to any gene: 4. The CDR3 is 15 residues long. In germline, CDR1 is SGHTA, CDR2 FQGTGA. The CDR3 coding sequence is TGTGCCAGCAGCTTACGGGGGACAGGTCAAGAGACCCAGTACTTC. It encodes CASSLRGTGQETQYF.

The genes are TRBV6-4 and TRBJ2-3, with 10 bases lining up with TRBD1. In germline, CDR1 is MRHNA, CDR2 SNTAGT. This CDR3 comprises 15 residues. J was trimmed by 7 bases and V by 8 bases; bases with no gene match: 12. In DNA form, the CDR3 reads TGTGCCAGCCAATTCCGGGACAGGGGCATGAATACGCAGTATTTT. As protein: CASQFRDRGMNTQYF.

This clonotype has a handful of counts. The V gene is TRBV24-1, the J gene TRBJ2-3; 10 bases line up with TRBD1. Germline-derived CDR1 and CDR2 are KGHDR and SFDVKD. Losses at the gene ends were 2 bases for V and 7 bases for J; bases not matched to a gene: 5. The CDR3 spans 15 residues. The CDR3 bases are TGTGCCACCAGTGATTGGACAGGGGGAAGAAATACGCAGTATTTT. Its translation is CATSDWTGGRNTQYF.

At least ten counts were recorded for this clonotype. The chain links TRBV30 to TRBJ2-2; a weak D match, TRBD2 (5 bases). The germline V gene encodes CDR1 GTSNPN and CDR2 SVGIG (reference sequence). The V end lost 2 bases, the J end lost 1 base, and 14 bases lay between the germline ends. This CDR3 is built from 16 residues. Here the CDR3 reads CAWSWERNLNTGELFF. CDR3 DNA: TGTGCCTGGAGTTGGGAGCGGAACTTGAACACCGGGGAGCTGTTTTTT.

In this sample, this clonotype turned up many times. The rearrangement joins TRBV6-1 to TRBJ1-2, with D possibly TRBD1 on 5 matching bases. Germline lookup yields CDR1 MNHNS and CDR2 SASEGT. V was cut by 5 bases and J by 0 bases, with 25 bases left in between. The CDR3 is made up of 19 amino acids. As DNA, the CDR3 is TGTGCCAGCAGTCCCCTTCAAGTTAGGACTCAGACAGCTAACTATGGCTACACCTTC. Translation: CASSPLQVRTQTANYGYTF.

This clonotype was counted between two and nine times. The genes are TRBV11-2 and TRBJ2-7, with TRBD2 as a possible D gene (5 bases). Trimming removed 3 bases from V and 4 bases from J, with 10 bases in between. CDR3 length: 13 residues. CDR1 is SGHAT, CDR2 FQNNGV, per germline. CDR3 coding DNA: TGTGCCAGCAGCTTCCAGGAGGTGTACGAGCAGTACTTC. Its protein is CASSFQEVYEQYF.

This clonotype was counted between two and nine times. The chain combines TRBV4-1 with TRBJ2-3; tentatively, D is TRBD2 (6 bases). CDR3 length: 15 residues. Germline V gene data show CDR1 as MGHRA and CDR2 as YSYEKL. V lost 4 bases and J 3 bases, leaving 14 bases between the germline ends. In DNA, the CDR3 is TGCGCCAGCAGCCCCGTCGGGAGTGAGACAGATACGCAGTATTTT. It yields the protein CASSPVGSETDTQYF.